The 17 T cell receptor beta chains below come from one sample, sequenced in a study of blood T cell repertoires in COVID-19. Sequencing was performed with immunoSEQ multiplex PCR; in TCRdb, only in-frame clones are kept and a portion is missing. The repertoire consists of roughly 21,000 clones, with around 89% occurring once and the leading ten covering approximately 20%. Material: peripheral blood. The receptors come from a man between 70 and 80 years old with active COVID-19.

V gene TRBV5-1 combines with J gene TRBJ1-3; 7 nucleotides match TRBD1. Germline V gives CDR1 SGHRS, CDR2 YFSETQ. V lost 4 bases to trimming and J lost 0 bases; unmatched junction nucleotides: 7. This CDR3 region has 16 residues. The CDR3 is CASSPKGGSSGNTIYF. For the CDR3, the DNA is TGCGCCAGCAGCCCTAAAGGGGGCAGCTCTGGAAACACCATATATTTT.

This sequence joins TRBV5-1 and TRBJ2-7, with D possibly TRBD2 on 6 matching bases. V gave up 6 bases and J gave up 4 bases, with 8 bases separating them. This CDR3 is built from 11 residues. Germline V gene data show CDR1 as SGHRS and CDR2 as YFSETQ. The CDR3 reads CASNGGYEQYF. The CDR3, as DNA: TGCGCCAGCAATGGGGGGTACGAGCAGTACTTC.

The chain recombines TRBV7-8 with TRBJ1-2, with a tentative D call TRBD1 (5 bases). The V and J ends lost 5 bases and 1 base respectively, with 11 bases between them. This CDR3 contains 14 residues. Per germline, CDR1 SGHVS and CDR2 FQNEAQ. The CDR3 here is CASSGAQVNYGYTF. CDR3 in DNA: TGTGCCAGCAGCGGAGCACAGGTTAACTATGGCTACACCTTC.

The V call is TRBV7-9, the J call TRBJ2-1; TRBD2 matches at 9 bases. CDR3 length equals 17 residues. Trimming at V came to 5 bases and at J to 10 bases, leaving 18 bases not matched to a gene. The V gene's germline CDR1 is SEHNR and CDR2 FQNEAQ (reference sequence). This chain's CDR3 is CASSPMRRGGASREQFF. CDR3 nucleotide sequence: TGTGCCAGCAGCCCTATGCGCCGCGGGGGGGCGTCGAGGGAGCAGTTCTTC.

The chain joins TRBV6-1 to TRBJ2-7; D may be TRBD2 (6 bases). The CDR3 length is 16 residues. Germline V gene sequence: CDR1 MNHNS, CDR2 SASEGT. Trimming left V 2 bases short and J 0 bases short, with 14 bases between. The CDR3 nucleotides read TGTGCCAGCAGTGAATCAGGCGGGAACCCCTCCTACGAGCAGTACTTC. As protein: CASSESGGNPSYEQYF.

Written as DNA, the CDR3 is TGCGCCAGCAGCGAGGACAGGGCAGGGGAGGAAGAGACCCAGTACTTC. Protein sequence: CASSEDRAGEEETQYF. This chain uses TRBV5-1 with TRBJ2-5, with TRBD1 matching over 8 bases. This CDR3 is built from 16 residues. Trimming removed 4 bases from V and 3 bases from J; junction bases left unmatched: 11. Germline CDR1 and CDR2: SGHRS and YFSETQ. Based on the CDR3 plus reference TRBV5-1 and TRBJ2-5, the full variable domain is KAGVTQTPRYLIKTRGQQVTLSCSPISGHRSVSWYQQTPGQGLQFLFEYFSETQRNKGNFPGRFSGRQFSNSRSEMNVSTLELGDSALYLCASSEDRAGEEETQYFGPGTRLLVL.

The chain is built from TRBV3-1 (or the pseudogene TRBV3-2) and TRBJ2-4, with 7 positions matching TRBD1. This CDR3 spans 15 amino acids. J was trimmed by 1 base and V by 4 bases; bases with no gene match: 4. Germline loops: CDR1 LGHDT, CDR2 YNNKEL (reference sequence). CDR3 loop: CASSLTGEAKNIQYF. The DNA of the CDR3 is TGTGCCAGCAGCCTCACAGGGGAGGCCAAAAACATTCAGTACTTC.

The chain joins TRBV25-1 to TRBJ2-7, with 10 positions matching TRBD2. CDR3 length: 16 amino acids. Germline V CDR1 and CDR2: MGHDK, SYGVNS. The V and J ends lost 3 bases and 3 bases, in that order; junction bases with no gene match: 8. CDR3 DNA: TGTGCCAGCAGTGATCTCCGCCTAGCGGGAGTCTACGAGCAGTACTTC. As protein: CASSDLRLAGVYEQYF.

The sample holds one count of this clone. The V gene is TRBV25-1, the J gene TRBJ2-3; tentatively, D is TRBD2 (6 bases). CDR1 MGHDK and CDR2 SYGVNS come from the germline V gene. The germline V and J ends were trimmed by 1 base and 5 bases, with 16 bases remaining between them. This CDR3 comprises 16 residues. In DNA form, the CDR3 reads TGTGCCAGCAGTGAATTTGCGGGACTCCCGGGAGATACGCAGTATTTT. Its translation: CASSEFAGLPGDTQYF. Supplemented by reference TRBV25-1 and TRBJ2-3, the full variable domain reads EADIYQTPRYLVIGTGKKITLECSQTMGHDKMYWYQQDPGMELHLIHYSYGVNSTEKGDLSSESTVSRIRTEHFPLTLESARPSHTSQYLCASSEFAGLPGDTQYFGPGTRLTVL.

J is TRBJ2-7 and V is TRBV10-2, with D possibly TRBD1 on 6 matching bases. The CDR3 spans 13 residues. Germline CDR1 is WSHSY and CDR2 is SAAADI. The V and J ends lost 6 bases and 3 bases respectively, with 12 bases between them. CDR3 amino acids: CASRDSRNYEQYF. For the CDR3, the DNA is TGCGCCAGCAGGGACAGCCGAAACTACGAGCAGTACTTC.

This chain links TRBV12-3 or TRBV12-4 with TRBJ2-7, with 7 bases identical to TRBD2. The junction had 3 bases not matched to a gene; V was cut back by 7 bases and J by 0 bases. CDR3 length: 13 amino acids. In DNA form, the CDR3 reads TGTGCCAGCACCCCGGGGGGCTCCTACGAGCAGTACTTC. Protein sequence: CASTPGGSYEQYF.

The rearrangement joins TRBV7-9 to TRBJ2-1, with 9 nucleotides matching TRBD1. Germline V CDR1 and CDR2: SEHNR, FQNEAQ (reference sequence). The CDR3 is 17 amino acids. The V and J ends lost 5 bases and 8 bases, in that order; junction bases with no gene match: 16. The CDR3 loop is CASSGGQGTASIDEQFF. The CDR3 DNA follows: TGTGCCAGCAGCGGGGGACAGGGTACGGCCTCTATCGATGAGCAGTTCTTC.

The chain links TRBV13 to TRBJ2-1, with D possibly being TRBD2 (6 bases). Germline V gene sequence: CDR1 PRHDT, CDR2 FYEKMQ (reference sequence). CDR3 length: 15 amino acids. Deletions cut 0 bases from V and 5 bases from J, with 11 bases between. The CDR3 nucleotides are TGTGCCAGCAGCTTAGGCCTCGGGGGTCACAATGAGCAGTTCTTC. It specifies CASSLGLGGHNEQFF.

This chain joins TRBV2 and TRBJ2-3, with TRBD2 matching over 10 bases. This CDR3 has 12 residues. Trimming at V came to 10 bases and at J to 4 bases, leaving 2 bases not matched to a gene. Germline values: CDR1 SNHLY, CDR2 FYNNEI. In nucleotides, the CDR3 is TGTGCCACTGGGACTAGCGCAGATACGCAGTATTTT. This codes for CATGTSADTQYF.

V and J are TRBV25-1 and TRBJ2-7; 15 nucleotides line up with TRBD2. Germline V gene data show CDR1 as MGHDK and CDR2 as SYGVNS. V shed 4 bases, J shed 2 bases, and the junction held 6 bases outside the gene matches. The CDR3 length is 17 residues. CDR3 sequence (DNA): TGTGCCAGCAGTGGGGGACTAGCGGGAGGTCCAACCTACGAGCAGTACTTC. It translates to CASSGGLAGGPTYEQYF.

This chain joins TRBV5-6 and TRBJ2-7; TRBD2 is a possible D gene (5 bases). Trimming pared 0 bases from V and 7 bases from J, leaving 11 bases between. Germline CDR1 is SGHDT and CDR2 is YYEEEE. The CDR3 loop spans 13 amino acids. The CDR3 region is CASSLGSSGEQYF. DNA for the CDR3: TGTGCCAGCAGCTTGGGGTCTTCGGGGGAGCAGTACTTC.

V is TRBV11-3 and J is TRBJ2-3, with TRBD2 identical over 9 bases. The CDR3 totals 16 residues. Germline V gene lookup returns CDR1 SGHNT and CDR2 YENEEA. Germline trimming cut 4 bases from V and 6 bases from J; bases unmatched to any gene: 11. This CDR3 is CASSSRSGSGSDTQYF. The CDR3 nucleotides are TGTGCCAGCAGCTCGCGTAGCGGGAGCGGTTCGGATACGCAGTATTTT.